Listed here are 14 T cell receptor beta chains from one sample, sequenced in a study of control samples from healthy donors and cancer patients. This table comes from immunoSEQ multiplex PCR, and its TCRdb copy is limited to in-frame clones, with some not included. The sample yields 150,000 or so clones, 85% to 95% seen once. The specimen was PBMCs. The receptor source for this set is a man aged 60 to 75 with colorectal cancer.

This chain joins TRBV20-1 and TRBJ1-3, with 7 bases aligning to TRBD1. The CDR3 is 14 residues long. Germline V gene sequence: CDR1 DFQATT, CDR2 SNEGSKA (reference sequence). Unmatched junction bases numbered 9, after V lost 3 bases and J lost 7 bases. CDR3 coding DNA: TGCAGTGCTAGTAATCCAGGGGGGTCGAACACCATATATTTT. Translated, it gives CSASNPGGSNTIYF.

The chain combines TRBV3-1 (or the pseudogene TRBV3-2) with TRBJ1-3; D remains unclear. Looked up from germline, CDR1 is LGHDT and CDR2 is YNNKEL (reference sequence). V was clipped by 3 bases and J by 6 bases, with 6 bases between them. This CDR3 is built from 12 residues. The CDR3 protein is CASSQLSNTIYF. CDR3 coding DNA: TGTGCCAGCAGCCAGCTGTCAAACACCATATATTTT.

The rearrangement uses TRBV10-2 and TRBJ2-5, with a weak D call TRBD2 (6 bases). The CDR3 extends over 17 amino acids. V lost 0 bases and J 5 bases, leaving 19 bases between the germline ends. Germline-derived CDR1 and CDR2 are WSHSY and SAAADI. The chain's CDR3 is CASSESRAGKIGETQYF. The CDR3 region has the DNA TGCGCCAGCAGTGAGTCCCGGGCGGGAAAGATAGGGGAGACCCAGTACTTC.

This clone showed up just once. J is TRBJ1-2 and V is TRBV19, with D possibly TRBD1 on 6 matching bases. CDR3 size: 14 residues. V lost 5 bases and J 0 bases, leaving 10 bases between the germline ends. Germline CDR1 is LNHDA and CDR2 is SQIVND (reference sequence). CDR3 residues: CASSSDRPNYGYTF. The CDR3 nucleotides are TGTGCCAGTAGTTCCGACAGGCCTAACTATGGCTACACCTTC.

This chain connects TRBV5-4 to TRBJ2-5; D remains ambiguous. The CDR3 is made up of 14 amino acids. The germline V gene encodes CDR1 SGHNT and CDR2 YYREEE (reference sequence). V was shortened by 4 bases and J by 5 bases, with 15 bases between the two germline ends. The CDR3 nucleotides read TGTGCCAGCAGCCCCGTTGGTGACCGGGAGACCCAGTACTTC. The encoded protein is CASSPVGDRETQYF.

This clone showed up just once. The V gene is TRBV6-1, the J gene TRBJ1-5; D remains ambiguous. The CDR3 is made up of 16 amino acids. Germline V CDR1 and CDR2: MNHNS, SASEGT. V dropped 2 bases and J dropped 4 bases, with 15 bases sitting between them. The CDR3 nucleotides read TGTGCCAGCAGTGAACTCCGGGATCCCCGGAATCAGCCCCAGCATTTT. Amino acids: CASSELRDPRNQPQHF.

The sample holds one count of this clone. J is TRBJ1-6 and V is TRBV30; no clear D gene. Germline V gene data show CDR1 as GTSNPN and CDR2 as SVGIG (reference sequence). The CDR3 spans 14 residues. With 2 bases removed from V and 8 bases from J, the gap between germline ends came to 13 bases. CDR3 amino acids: CAWSPDWVYSPLHF. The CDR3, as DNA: TGTGCCTGGAGTCCGGACTGGGTCTATTCACCCCTCCACTTT.

Written as DNA, the CDR3 is TGTGCCAGCAGTGGGTACTACCAGCCCCAGCATTTT. This translates into CASSGYYQPQHF. This rearrangement joins TRBV2 to TRBJ1-5; D unclear. This CDR3 is 12 amino acids long. The V gene's germline CDR1 is SNHLY and CDR2 FYNNEI. V was clipped by 4 bases and J by 7 bases, with 8 bases between them.

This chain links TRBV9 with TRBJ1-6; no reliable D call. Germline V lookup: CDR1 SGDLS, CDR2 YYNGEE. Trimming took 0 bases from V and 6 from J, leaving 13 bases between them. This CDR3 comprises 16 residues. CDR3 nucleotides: TGTGCCAGCAGCGTAGCCGGGAGTCCCCTTAATTCACCCCTCCACTTT. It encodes CASSVAGSPLNSPLHF.

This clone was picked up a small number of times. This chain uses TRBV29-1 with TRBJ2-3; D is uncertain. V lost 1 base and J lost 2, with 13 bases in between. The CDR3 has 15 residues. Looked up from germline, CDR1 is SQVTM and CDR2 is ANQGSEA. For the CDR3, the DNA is TGCAGCGTTGAAGCCGCTCGCACCTCCACAGATACGCAGTATTTT. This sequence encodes CSVEAARTSTDTQYF.

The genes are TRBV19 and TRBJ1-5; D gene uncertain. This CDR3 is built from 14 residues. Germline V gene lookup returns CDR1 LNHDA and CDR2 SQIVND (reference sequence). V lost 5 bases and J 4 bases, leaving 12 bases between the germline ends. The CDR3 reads CASSERGRNQPQHF. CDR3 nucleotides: TGTGCCAGTAGTGAACGAGGAAGGAATCAGCCCCAGCATTTT.

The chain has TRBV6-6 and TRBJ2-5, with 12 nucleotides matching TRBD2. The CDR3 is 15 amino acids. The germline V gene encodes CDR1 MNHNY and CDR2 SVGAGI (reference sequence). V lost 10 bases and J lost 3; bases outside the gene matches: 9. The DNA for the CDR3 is TGTGCCATCCAAGCTAGCGGGGGGGGGAAAGAGACCCAGTACTTC. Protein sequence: CAIQASGGGKETQYF.

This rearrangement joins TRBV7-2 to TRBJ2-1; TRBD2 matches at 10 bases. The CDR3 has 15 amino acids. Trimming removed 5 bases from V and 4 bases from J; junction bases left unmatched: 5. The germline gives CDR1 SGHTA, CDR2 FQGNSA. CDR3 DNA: TGTGCCAGCAGCCAGCTAGCGGGGGAGTACAATGAGCAGTTCTTC. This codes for CASSQLAGEYNEQFF.

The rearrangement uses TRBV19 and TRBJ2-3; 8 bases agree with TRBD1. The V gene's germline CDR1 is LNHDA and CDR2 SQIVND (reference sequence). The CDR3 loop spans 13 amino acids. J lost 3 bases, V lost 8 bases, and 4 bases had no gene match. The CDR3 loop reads CASETGATDTQYF. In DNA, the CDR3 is TGTGCCAGTGAGACAGGGGCGACAGATACGCAGTATTTT.